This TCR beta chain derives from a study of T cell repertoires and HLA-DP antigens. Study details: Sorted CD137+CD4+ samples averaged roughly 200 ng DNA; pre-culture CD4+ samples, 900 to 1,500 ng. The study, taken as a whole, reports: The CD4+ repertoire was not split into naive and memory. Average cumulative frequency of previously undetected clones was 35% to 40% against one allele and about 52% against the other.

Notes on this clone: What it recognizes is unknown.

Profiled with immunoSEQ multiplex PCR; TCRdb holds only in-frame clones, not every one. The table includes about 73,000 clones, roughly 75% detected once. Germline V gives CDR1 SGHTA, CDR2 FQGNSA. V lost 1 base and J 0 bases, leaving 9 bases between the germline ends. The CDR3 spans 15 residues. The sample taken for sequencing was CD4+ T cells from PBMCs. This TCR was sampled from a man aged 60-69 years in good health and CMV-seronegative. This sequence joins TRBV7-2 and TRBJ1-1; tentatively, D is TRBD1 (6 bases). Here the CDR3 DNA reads TGTGCCAGCAGCTTAGGTGACAGGCTGAACACTGAAGCTTTCTTT. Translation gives CASSLGDRLNTEAFF.